These 17 T cell receptor beta chains share one sample of origin, sequenced in a study of shared clonotypes between healthy human individuals (dated by TCRdb to 2018 to 2021). The library was generated by the immunoSEQ multiplex PCR assay. Not all clones reach the TCRdb copy of this immuneACCESS table, which keeps in-frame sequences only. Checked studies attribute under half of the gap to unresolved V genes and leave the rest unexplained. The sample table lists more than 2,000,000 clones, 80% to 95% of them with a count of one. The top ten clones comprise about 0.39% of the sample. Sequencing was done on a sample of naive CD4+ T cells from PBMCs. The cell subset or site label, read with the paper, signifies: CD45RA+ positively selected. All receptors come from a man aged 18 to 30 in good health. Some clones in this sample may be carry-over from other donors' samples.

The V and J genes are TRBV5-1 and TRBJ2-2; TRBD2 aligns across 11 bases. The germline gives CDR1 SGHRS, CDR2 YFSETQ. J gave up 6 bases and V 7 bases, and 17 bases lay outside the gene matches. The CDR3 is made up of 18 amino acids. CDR3 in DNA: TGCGCCAGCCCGAGGAAACTAGCGGGAGTAACCCCCCCCGGGGAGCTGTTTTTT. As protein: CASPRKLAGVTPPGELFF.

Concerning this clone: This same CDR3 is encoded by further DNA sequences in the sample. The CDR3 region is CASSLTGNQPQHF. CDR3 in DNA: TGTGCCAGCAGCTTAACAGGGAATCAGCCCCAGCATTTT. The V and J genes are TRBV7-3 and TRBJ1-5, with D unclear. V lost 0 bases and J 4 bases, leaving 4 bases between the germline ends. Germline-derived CDR1 and CDR2 are SGHTA and FQGTGA. The CDR3 totals 13 residues. The whole variable domain, remainder taken from reference TRBV7-3 and TRBJ1-5, is GAGVSQTPSNKVTEKGKYVELRCDPISGHTALYWYRQSLGQGPEFLIYFQGTGAADDSGLPNDRFFAVRPEGSVSTLKIQRTERGDSAVYLCASSLTGNQPQHFGDGTRLSIL.

The chain has TRBV2 and TRBJ2-1; D gene unclear. Trimming left V 6 bases short and J 7 bases short, with 10 bases between. The length of the CDR3 is 12 residues. Germline CDR1 and CDR2: SNHLY and FYNNEI. CDR3 bases: TGTGCCAGCAGCCCGACCACTAATGAGCAGTTCTTC. Its translation is CASSPTTNEQFF.

This chain joins TRBV4-2 and TRBJ2-7, with 9 nucleotides matching TRBD1. There are 15 residues in the CDR3. Germline V lookup: CDR1 LGHNA, CDR2 YNFKEQ. The V segment lost 1 base and the J segment 4 bases; nucleotides outside the gene matches: 5. The CDR3 sequence is CASSQGYRGLYEQYF. The CDR3 DNA reads as TGTGCCAGCAGCCAAGGGTACAGGGGGCTATACGAGCAGTACTTC.

The chain recombines TRBV7-8 with TRBJ2-1; 10 bases agree with TRBD2. V lost 4 bases, J lost 0 bases, and 9 bases stayed unmatched. The CDR3 totals 18 residues. Germline assignment: CDR1 SGHVS and CDR2 FQNEAQ. CDR3 nucleotide sequence: TGTGCCAGCAGCTACGACCGGACTAGCGGCCCCTCCTACAATGAGCAGTTCTTC. It encodes CASSYDRTSGPSYNEQFF. The entire variable domain, with the rest obtained from reference TRBV7-8 and TRBJ2-1, is as follows: GAGVSQSPRYKVAKRGQDVALRCDPISGHVSLFWYQQALGQGPEFLTYFQNEAQLDKSGLPSDRFFAERPEGSVSTLKIQRTQQEDSAVYLCASSYDRTSGPSYNEQFFGPGTRLTVL.

The chain uses TRBV4-1 and TRBJ1-1; D uncertain. Germline lookup yields CDR1 MGHRA and CDR2 YSYEKL. With 2 bases removed from V and 5 bases from J, the gap between germline ends came to 15 bases. There are 15 residues in the CDR3. The CDR3 nucleotides are TGCGCCAGCAGCCAAACTCCCGGGAGAGGGACTGAAGCTTTCTTT. Amino acids: CASSQTPGRGTEAFF.

The chain uses TRBV7-2 and TRBJ2-5; TRBD2 is a possible D gene (5 bases). Trimming left V 5 bases short and J 0 bases short, with 16 bases between. Germline lookup yields CDR1 SGHTA and CDR2 FQGNSA. The CDR3 extends over 16 amino acids. In DNA form, the CDR3 reads TGTGCCAGCAGCCAGACCCCGACTACGTACCAAGAGACCCAGTACTTC. This codes for CASSQTPTTYQETQYF.

The chain combines TRBV29-1 with TRBJ1-5; no reliable D call. Per germline, CDR1 SQVTM and CDR2 ANQGSEA. This CDR3 contains 13 residues. The germline V and J ends were trimmed by 6 bases and 3 bases, with 12 bases remaining between them. CDR3 sequence: CSVADGNNQPQHF. CDR3 sequence (DNA): TGCAGCGTCGCTGACGGCAACAATCAGCCCCAGCATTTT.

This clone appeared a single time. The genes are TRBV6-6 and TRBJ2-2; 8 nucleotides line up with TRBD2. V shed 7 bases, J shed 8 bases, and the junction held 9 bases outside the gene matches. Germline V gene data show CDR1 as MNHNY and CDR2 as SVGAGI (reference sequence). The CDR3 contains 14 residues. CDR3 amino acids: CASTPGLAGGELFF. In DNA form, the CDR3 reads TGTGCCAGCACCCCAGGACTAGCTGGTGGGGAGCTGTTTTTT.

The CDR3 sequence is CASSLKVETKQFF. As DNA, the CDR3 is TGTGCCAGCAGTTTAAAGGTGGAGACAAAGCAGTTCTTC. V usage is TRBV27 and J usage is TRBJ2-1, with D unresolved. This CDR3 has 13 residues. Germline CDR1 and CDR2: MNHEY and SMNVEV (reference sequence). Trimming removed 2 bases at V and 11 bases at J, with 13 bases between.

The chain carries TRBV28 and TRBJ1-2, with D unresolved. CDR3 length equals 11 residues. Trimming took off 5 bases at V and 7 bases at J, with 8 bases between the two ends. Germline V lookup: CDR1 MDHEN, CDR2 SYDVKM. The CDR3 loop reads CASSQSGGYTF. CDR3 DNA: TGTGCCAGCAGTCAAAGCGGTGGCTACACCTTC.

This rearrangement joins TRBV5-1 to TRBJ2-5, with D perhaps TRBD2 (5 bases). CDR1 is SGHRS and CDR2 is YFSETQ in the germline V gene. The ends were cut back, 1 base at V and 3 bases at J, with 10 bases in the middle. CDR3 length equals 14 residues. Here the CDR3 reads CASSLSGRKETQYF. CDR3 nucleotide sequence: TGCGCCAGCAGCTTGTCGGGAAGGAAAGAGACCCAGTACTTC. Filled out from reference TRBV5-1 and TRBJ2-5, the complete variable domain reads KAGVTQTPRYLIKTRGQQVTLSCSPISGHRSVSWYQQTPGQGLQFLFEYFSETQRNKGNFPGRFSGRQFSNSRSEMNVSTLELGDSALYLCASSLSGRKETQYFGPGTRLLVL.

The chain links TRBV7-3 to TRBJ2-3, with TRBD1 matching 7 bases. Germline CDR1 and CDR2: SGHTA and FQGTGA. Losses at the gene ends were 2 bases for V and 5 bases for J; bases not matched to a gene: 4. CDR3 length: 14 residues. This chain's CDR3 is CASSLGGQIDTQYF. In DNA, the CDR3 is TGTGCCAGCAGCTTAGGGGGACAGATAGATACGCAGTATTTT.

Worth noting for this clone: Other DNA variants within this sample encode the same CDR3. This chain joins TRBV5-1 and TRBJ2-3, with a tentative D call TRBD2 (5 bases). The V end lost 0 bases, the J end lost 4 bases, and 9 bases lay between the germline ends. Germline V gene data show CDR1 as SGHRS and CDR2 as YFSETQ. This CDR3 comprises 14 residues. The CDR3 protein is CASSLAGGADTQYF. The DNA for the CDR3 is TGCGCCAGCAGCTTGGCCGGAGGCGCAGATACGCAGTATTTT.

This sequence joins TRBV7-3 and TRBJ2-3, with 11 bases that match TRBD2. The CDR3 loop spans 17 amino acids. V lost 5 bases to trimming and J lost 2 bases; unmatched junction nucleotides: 9. Per the germline V gene, CDR1 is SGHTA and CDR2 is FQGTGA. Here the CDR3 DNA reads TGTGCCAGCAGCCCAACCCCGGGACTAGCGGACACAGATACGCAGTATTTT. Protein: CASSPTPGLADTDTQYF.

The V call is TRBV27, the J call TRBJ2-5; D gene ambiguous. Germline V lookup: CDR1 MNHEY, CDR2 SMNVEV (reference sequence). Trimming took off 8 bases at V and 5 bases at J, with 15 bases between the two ends. CDR3 length: 13 amino acids. The CDR3 nucleotides read TGTGCCAGCCGCGTCGGGCCCTGGGAGACCCAGTACTTC. Its translation is CASRVGPWETQYF.

The V gene is TRBV5-1, the J gene TRBJ1-1, with a weak D call TRBD1 (6 bases). This CDR3 has 14 residues. In germline, CDR1 is SGHRS, CDR2 YFSETQ. V was clipped by 1 base and J by 4 bases, with 11 bases between them. The CDR3 nucleotides are TGCGCCAGCAGCTTGACAGGGCAAGGCACTGAAGCTTTCTTT. Translated, it gives CASSLTGQGTEAFF. Drawing the rest from reference TRBV5-1 and TRBJ1-1, the complete variable domain is KAGVTQTPRYLIKTRGQQVTLSCSPISGHRSVSWYQQTPGQGLQFLFEYFSETQRNKGNFPGRFSGRQFSNSRSEMNVSTLELGDSALYLCASSLTGQGTEAFFGQGTRLTVV.